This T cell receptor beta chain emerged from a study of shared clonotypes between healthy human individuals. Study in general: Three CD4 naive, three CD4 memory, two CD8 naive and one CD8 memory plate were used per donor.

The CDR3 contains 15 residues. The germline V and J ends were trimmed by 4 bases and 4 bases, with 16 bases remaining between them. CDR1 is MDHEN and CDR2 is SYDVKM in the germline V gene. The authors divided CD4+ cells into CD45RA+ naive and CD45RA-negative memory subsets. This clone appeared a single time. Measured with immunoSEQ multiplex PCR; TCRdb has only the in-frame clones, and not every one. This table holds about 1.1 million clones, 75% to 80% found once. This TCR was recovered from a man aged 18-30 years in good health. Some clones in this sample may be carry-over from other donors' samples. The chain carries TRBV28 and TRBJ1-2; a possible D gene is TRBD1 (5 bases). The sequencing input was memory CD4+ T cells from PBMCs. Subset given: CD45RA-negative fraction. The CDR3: CASSSTAGTPYGYTF. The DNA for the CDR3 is TGTGCCAGCAGTTCCACCGCAGGGACTCCCTATGGCTACACCTTC.